This TCR beta chain was retrieved from a study of control samples from healthy donors and cancer patients. Assay: immunoSEQ multiplex PCR; the TCRdb copy retains only in-frame clones and omits some. The sample carries about 120,000 clones, around 90% recorded once. The germline CDR1 and CDR2 sequences are ENHRY and SYGVKD. Trimming shortened V by 7 bases and J by 5 bases, and 15 bases separated the two germline ends. The CDR3 has 13 residues. Sequencing used blood. The origin of this receptor is a woman between 65 and 79 years old in good health. The gene calls are TRBV10-3 and TRBJ2-7, with D perhaps being TRBD1 or TRBD2 (5 bases each). The CDR3 loop reads CAITPRGDDEQYF. The DNA for the CDR3 is TGTGCCATCACCCCGAGGGGTGACGACGAGCAGTACTTC.